This TCR beta chain was recorded in a study of blood T cell repertoires in COVID-19. About the study: Some COVID-19 samples were acute and others convalescent; all came from the United States, Italy and Spain. PBMCs, B-cell-depleted T cells, or T cells provided the cDNA or gDNA that made up the material.

Source study methods: The assay estimated nucleated cells by amplifying reference gene primers. Clones were sequenced by immunoSEQ multiplex PCR, and TCRdb holds only the in-frame ones, with some missing. D and trimming were read from the DNA, whereas the V and J calls and clone size are those reported in that table. Counted here are around 100,000 clones, 80% occurring once; the ten biggest clones make up 9% to 14%. This clone has more than one count but fewer than ten. The germline CDR1 and CDR2 sequences are MGHRA and YSYEKL. V shed 2 bases, J shed 0 bases, and the junction held 5 bases outside the gene matches. The CDR3 length is 18 residues.

J is TRBJ2-2 and V is TRBV4-1; 11 bases line up with TRBD2. Sequences were obtained from peripheral blood. The clonotype originates from a woman between 70 and 85 years old with acute or convalescent COVID-19. CDR3 in amino acids: CASSQNPLAGANTGELFF. In DNA form, the CDR3 reads TGCGCCAGCAGCCAAAACCCACTAGCGGGGGCGAACACCGGGGAGCTGTTTTTT.